One sample yielded the 28 T cell receptor beta chains listed below, sequenced in a study of naive and memory T cell subsets. No antigens are known for them. General study points: Possibly reflecting memory cells re-expressing CD45RA, a few larger clonotypes occurred in naive repertoires, especially CD8.

Both TRBC1 and TRBC2 were covered by a beta constant-region primer of two equimolar oligonucleotides. Nested alpha and beta constant-region primers with the SP2 primer drove four PCR rounds on ligated cDNA. Each CDR3 protein gets one entry after TCRdb re-called the UMI-ligation and nested PCR reads with MiXCR. The sample contains roughly 97,000 distinct CDR3 sequences, about 14% of which appear only once. Sequences were obtained from naive CD8+ T cells from blood. These receptor sequences come from a human donor in good health.

This clonotype occurred many times. The rearrangement uses TRBV4-3 and TRBJ2-7, with D tentatively TRBD1 or TRBD2 (6 bases each). Trimming removed 4 bases at V and 3 bases at J, with 13 bases between. The V gene's germline CDR1 is LGHNA and CDR2 YSLEER. This CDR3 spans 14 amino acids. The CDR3: CASSREGGSYEQYF. In DNA form, the CDR3 reads TGCGCCAGCAGCCGCGAGGGGGGAAGCTACGAGCAGTACTTC.

This clonotype has just a few counts. This rearrangement joins TRBV7-9 to TRBJ2-1; 8 nucleotides match TRBD2. This CDR3 region has 16 residues. The J segment lost 5 bases and the V segment lost 2 bases, leaving 8 bases of the junction unmatched. Germline V gene sequence: CDR1 SEHNR, CDR2 FQNEAQ (reference sequence). CDR3 in DNA: TGTGCCAGCAGCTTATTCGGGGGGGATAAGGACAATGAGCAGTTCTTC. Protein product: CASSLFGGDKDNEQFF.

This clonotype has a count of ten or more. The chain recombines TRBV12-3 or TRBV12-4 with TRBJ2-3; no firm D call. V lost 6 bases and J 4 bases, leaving 17 bases between the germline ends. The CDR3 length is 15 residues. The CDR3 spells CASSDGGSLPDTQYF. Here the CDR3 DNA reads TGTGCCAGCAGCGATGGTGGCAGTCTCCCAGATACGCAGTATTTT.

The sample holds many counts of this clonotype. The genes are TRBV7-9 and TRBJ2-1; TRBD1 matches 10 bases. Looked up from germline, CDR1 is SEHNR and CDR2 is FQNEAQ (reference sequence). The CDR3 is made up of 15 amino acids. J gave up 1 base and V 5 bases, and 2 bases lay outside the gene matches. In nucleotides, the CDR3 is TGTGCCAGCAGCGAGGGACAGGGGTCCTACAATGAGCAGTTCTTC. The encoded protein is CASSEGQGSYNEQFF.

This sequence joins TRBV12-3 or TRBV12-4 and TRBJ2-1; D is unresolved. V was shortened by 6 bases and J by 8 bases, with 8 bases between the two germline ends. This CDR3 is built from 11 residues. CDR3 DNA sequence: TGTGCCAGCAGCCCCGAGTATGAGCAGTTCTTC. Translating gives CASSPEYEQFF.

The chain uses TRBV24-1 and TRBJ2-1; D unresolved. In germline, CDR1 is KGHDR, CDR2 SFDVKD. The CDR3 runs to 13 residues. Trimming took 4 bases from V and 2 from J, leaving 5 bases between them. Here the CDR3 DNA reads TGTGCCACCAGTGACGAGACCTACAATGAGCAGTTCTTC. Its protein product is CATSDETYNEQFF.

For this clonotype: A read error may produce the germline difference seen at one junction end. The chain couples TRBV2 to TRBJ2-3; TRBD2 matches 8 bases. The CDR3 length is 14 residues. Germline lookup yields CDR1 SNHLY and CDR2 FYNNEI. The CDR3 here is CASSESSGGPVRNF. The CDR3, as DNA: TGTGCCAGCAGTGAATCGAGCGGGGGCCCCGTGCGGAATTTT.

This clonotype occurred a few times. J is TRBJ2-1 and V is TRBV7-3; D is uncertain. CDR3 length: 13 residues. V was trimmed by 2 bases and J by 10 bases, leaving 12 bases between them. The V gene's germline CDR1 is SGHTA and CDR2 FQGTGA. CDR3 sequence reads: CASSLGGVDEQFF. The CDR3 region has the DNA TGTGCCAGCAGCTTAGGTGGGGTCGACGAGCAGTTCTTC. Complete variable domain (other parts from reference TRBV7-3 and TRBJ2-1): GAGVSQTPSNKVTEKGKYVELRCDPISGHTALYWYRQSLGQGPEFLIYFQGTGAADDSGLPNDRFFAVRPEGSVSTLKIQRTERGDSAVYLCASSLGGVDEQFFGPGTRLTVL.

The chain links TRBV7-6 to TRBJ2-4; no reliable D call. The CDR3 contains 12 residues. Trimming took off 5 bases at V and 9 bases at J, with 11 bases between the two ends. CDR1 and CDR2 from the germline V gene are SGHVS and FNYEAQ. The CDR3 protein is CASSQDGSIQYF. CDR3 bases: TGTGCCAGCAGCCAAGATGGGTCCATTCAGTACTTC.

The chain uses TRBV28 and TRBJ1-5; D not certain. Germline V gene data show CDR1 as MDHEN and CDR2 as SYDVKM. V was pared by 2 bases and J by 6 bases, with 8 bases between. The CDR3 is made up of 13 amino acids. This CDR3 is CASSLLGGQPQHF. CDR3 DNA sequence: TGTGCCAGCAGTTTACTCGGCGGTCAGCCCCAGCATTTT. The entire variable domain, with the rest obtained from reference TRBV28 and TRBJ1-5, is as follows: DVKVTQSSRYLVKRTGEKVFLECVQDMDHENMFWYRQDPGLGLRLIYFSYDVKMKEKGDIPEGYSVSREKKERFSLILESASTNQTSMYLCASSLLGGQPQHFGDGTRLSIL.

This clonotype was observed a few times. The chain uses TRBV29-1 and TRBJ2-7, with D perhaps matching TRBD1 (6 bases). Trimming cost V 8 bases and J 4 bases, with 18 bases left between them. CDR1 is SQVTM, CDR2 ANQGSEA, per germline. The CDR3 contains 13 residues. The CDR3 DNA follows: TGCAGCATTCGAGGGGGACGCGGTTACGAGCAGTACTTC. Amino acid sequence: CSIRGGRGYEQYF.

There are a few counts of this clonotype. This chain joins TRBV12-3 or TRBV12-4 and TRBJ1-5; maybe TRBD1 (5 bases). The CDR3 runs to 14 residues. Trimming left V 5 bases short and J 4 bases short, with 12 bases between. CDR3 in DNA: TGTGCCAGCAGTAGGGCAGGGTGGAATCAGCCCCAGCATTTT. This codes for CASSRAGWNQPQHF.

This clonotype occurred a few times. The V call is TRBV11-2, the J call TRBJ2-1; 8 nucleotides line up with TRBD2. The CDR3 totals 14 residues. The ends lost 7 bases at V and 7 bases at J; junction bases unmatched: 9. CDR1 and CDR2 (germline): SGHAT, FQNNGV. CDR3 sequence: CASKGLVEGNEQFF. CDR3 bases: TGTGCCAGCAAGGGACTAGTAGAAGGGAATGAGCAGTTCTTC. Combining the CDR3 with reference TRBV11-2 and TRBJ2-1 gives the whole variable domain EAGVAQSPRYKIIEKRQSVAFWCNPISGHATLYWYQQILGQGPKLLIQFQNNGVVDDSQLPKDRFSAERLKGVDSTLKIQPAKLEDSAVYLCASKGLVEGNEQFFGPGTRLTVL.

The V and J genes are TRBV13 and TRBJ2-1; the match to TRBD2 covers 12 bases. Losses at the gene ends were 5 bases for V and 0 bases for J; bases not matched to a gene: 11. The germline CDR1 and CDR2 sequences are PRHDT and FYEKMQ (reference sequence). CDR3 size: 19 residues. The CDR3 bases are TGTGCCAGCAGCCCCCTAAGGACTAGCGGGGTCGACTCCTACAATGAGCAGTTCTTC. This sequence encodes CASSPLRTSGVDSYNEQFF. Full variable domain (missing parts from reference TRBV13 and TRBJ2-1): AAGVIQSPRHLIKEKRETATLKCYPIPRHDTVYWYQQGPGQDPQFLISFYEKMQSDKGSIPDRFSAQQFSDYHSELNMSSLELGDSALYFCASSPLRTSGVDSYNEQFFGPGTRLTVL.

The chain has TRBV29-1 and TRBJ2-1; 8 bases fit TRBD2. Looked up from germline, CDR1 is SQVTM and CDR2 is ANQGSEA. This CDR3 is built from 12 residues. J gave up 7 bases and V 5 bases, and 4 bases lay outside the gene matches. The CDR3 DNA reads as TGCAGCGTTACAGCGGGAGTGAATGAGCAGTTCTTC. Translation: CSVTAGVNEQFF.

This rearrangement joins TRBV18 to TRBJ1-1; tentative D call: TRBD1 (6 bases). Germline lookup yields CDR1 KGHSH and CDR2 LQKENI. The CDR3 has 14 residues. Deletions cut 3 bases from V and 0 bases from J, with 8 bases between. The CDR3 DNA sequence: TGTGCCAGCTCACCTGGGACACTGAACACTGAAGCTTTCTTT. Its translation: CASSPGTLNTEAFF. The entire variable domain, with the rest obtained from reference TRBV18 and TRBJ1-1, is as follows: NAGVMQNPRHLVRRRGQEARLRCSPMKGHSHVYWYRQLPEEGLKFMVYLQKENIIDESGMPKERFSAEFPKEGPSILRIQQVVRGDSAAYFCASSPGTLNTEAFFGQGTRLTVV.

The chain joins TRBV12-3 or TRBV12-4 to TRBJ1-2; the D is unclear. The CDR3 is 13 amino acids. The germline V and J ends were trimmed by 4 bases and 2 bases, with 8 bases remaining between them. The DNA for the CDR3 is TGTGCCAGCAGTTCTACAAAAAACTATGGCTACACCTTC. It is translated as CASSSTKNYGYTF.

The rearrangement links TRBV28 to TRBJ1-1; no reliable D call. This CDR3 comprises 14 residues. The germline V gene encodes CDR1 MDHEN and CDR2 SYDVKM. V was cut by 3 bases and J by 2 bases, with 10 bases left in between. CDR3 sequence reads: CASSFTEGNTEAFF. In DNA, the CDR3 is TGTGCCAGCAGTTTTACTGAGGGAAACACTGAAGCTTTCTTT. Drawing the rest from reference TRBV28 and TRBJ1-1, the complete variable domain is DVKVTQSSRYLVKRTGEKVFLECVQDMDHENMFWYRQDPGLGLRLIYFSYDVKMKEKGDIPEGYSVSREKKERFSLILESASTNQTSMYLCASSFTEGNTEAFFGQGTRLTVV.

The chain carries TRBV19 and TRBJ2-1; D is unresolved. Germline V CDR1 and CDR2: LNHDA, SQIVND (reference sequence). CDR3 length: 14 residues. The V and J ends lost 9 bases and 1 base respectively, with 13 bases between them. The CDR3 region has the DNA TGTGCCAGCGGCTCCCTGGGGTCCTACAATGAGCAGTTCTTC. Residues: CASGSLGSYNEQFF. Drawing the rest from reference TRBV19 and TRBJ2-1, the complete variable domain is DGGITQSPKYLFRKEGQNVTLSCEQNLNHDAMYWYRQDPGQGLRLIYYSQIVNDFQKGDIAEGYSVSREKKESFPLTVTSAQKNPTAFYLCASGSLGSYNEQFFGPGTRLTVL.

This clonotype has more than one count but fewer than ten. V gene TRBV20-1 combines with J gene TRBJ2-1; the D gene is possibly TRBD1 (6 bases). The CDR3 covers 15 residues. Germline loops: CDR1 DFQATT, CDR2 SNEGSKA (reference sequence). The germline V and J ends were trimmed by 0 bases and 7 bases, with 16 bases remaining between them. Here the CDR3 reads CSARDLRDNQNEQFF. The CDR3 region has the DNA TGCAGTGCTAGAGATCTCCGGGACAACCAGAATGAGCAGTTCTTC.

The J gene is TRBJ1-6, the V gene TRBV6-1, with TRBD1 as a possible D gene (5 bases). This CDR3 has 15 amino acids. Germline V gene sequence: CDR1 MNHNS, CDR2 SASEGT. Trimming removed 2 bases at V and 8 bases at J, with 13 bases between. The CDR3 sequence is CASSEFGDRDSPLHF. The CDR3 DNA is TGTGCCAGCAGTGAATTTGGTGACAGAGATTCACCCCTCCACTTT.

This clonotype was found a few times. V is TRBV19 and J is TRBJ2-1, with D unclear. CDR1 and CDR2 from the germline V gene are LNHDA and SQIVND (reference sequence). With 7 bases removed from V and 4 bases from J, the gap between germline ends came to 17 bases. The CDR3 consists of 15 residues. The CDR3 DNA reads as TGTGCCAGTAACCCCGAGCCTGGGGAATACAATGAGCAGTTCTTC. Translating gives CASNPEPGEYNEQFF.

A word on this clonotype: Just one base apart from a much larger clone, this may be a read error. The J gene is TRBJ1-5, the V gene TRBV11-2; 9 bases line up with TRBD1. Unmatched junction bases numbered 8, after V lost 2 bases and J lost 9 bases. The CDR3 runs to 15 residues. From germline, CDR1 is SGHAT and CDR2 FQNNGV. CDR3 DNA sequence: TGTGCCAGCAGCTTATCGACAGGGGGTTGGTGGCCCCAGCATTTT. Its translation: CASSLSTGGWWPQHF.

As DNA, the CDR3 is TGTGCCAGCGGCACCGGGACTAGGGTCCATGAGCAGTTCTTC. Its protein product is CASGTGTRVHEQFF. The V gene is TRBV6-5, the J gene TRBJ2-1; 8 bases fit TRBD2. From germline, CDR1 is MNHEY and CDR2 SVGAGI. The ends lost 8 bases at V and 8 bases at J; junction bases unmatched: 11. CDR3 length equals 14 residues.

This clonotype was seen repeatedly, ten times or more. The chain joins TRBV7-9 to TRBJ2-1, with D uncertain. Germline-derived CDR1 and CDR2 are SEHNR and FQNEAQ (reference sequence). This CDR3 is built from 13 residues. Trimming removed 11 bases from V and 1 base from J, with 12 bases in between. The CDR3 loop is CASARVSYNEQFF. The CDR3 DNA follows: TGTGCCTCCGCCCGGGTATCCTACAATGAGCAGTTCTTC.

This chain uses TRBV30 with TRBJ1-1, with D possibly being TRBD1 (6 bases). The V and J ends lost 0 bases and 4 bases respectively, with 6 bases between them. CDR1 is GTSNPN and CDR2 is SVGIG in the germline V gene (reference sequence). The CDR3 spans 12 residues. The CDR3 protein is CAWSVGGTEAFF. Written as DNA, the CDR3 is TGTGCCTGGAGTGTAGGGGGCACTGAAGCTTTCTTT.

This clonotype was observed a handful of times. The V and J genes are TRBV29-1 and TRBJ2-2; possibly TRBD1 or TRBD2 for D (5 bases each). Trimming cost V 4 bases and J 0 bases, with 6 bases left between them. The CDR3 runs 13 residues. CDR1 is SQVTM, CDR2 ANQGSEA, per germline. Here the CDR3 DNA reads TGCAGCGTTGGGGGGACGAACACCGGGGAGCTGTTTTTT. It is translated as CSVGGTNTGELFF.

V gene TRBV12-3 or TRBV12-4 combines with J gene TRBJ2-3; tentative D call: TRBD2 (6 bases). This CDR3 comprises 15 residues. With 7 bases removed from V and 1 base from J, the gap between germline ends came to 15 bases. The CDR3 region is CASTSGLPGTDTQYF. The CDR3 coding sequence is TGTGCCAGCACCTCGGGACTGCCGGGCACAGATACGCAGTATTTT.